This TCR beta chain derives from a study of beta chain features in type 1 diabetes (dated by TCRdb to the late 2010s). Study-level background: Mean age, gender distribution, total cell number and subset yield did not differ between patients and healthy donors. A total of some 100,000,000 sorted cells were examined across all samples, and a strong correlation was observed between cell number per subset and RNA yield. The study compared TCRB repertoires of sorted circulating CD4+ T cell subsets between recently diagnosed type 1 diabetes patients and matched healthy donors. Naive and central memory subsets were obtained from all 28 donors, but regulatory and stem cell-like memory subsets were isolated from only 8 patients and roughly 8 healthy donors. General findings and caveats noted by the study authors: Naive, central memory and regulatory TCRB repertoires appeared to be more alike among patients than among healthy donors. Patients with type 1 diabetes made fewer insertions and deleted more nucleotides at VDJ recombination sites, implying thymic rearrangement abnormalities. In all four CD4+ subsets, TCRB CDR3 length was moderately but significantly shorter in type 1 diabetes patients. Because the HLA sub-analyses included only small numbers of individuals, any influence of HLA type on TCRB rearrangement was left unresolved. Shorter templates might have been favored by PCR, but patient and control samples were amplified and corrected together, so both groups would have been affected equally by any skew. Because cDNA was sequenced instead of genomic DNA, activated cells with high expression could be over-represented, although the groups did not differ in activation or CD3 levels.

The entire amount of isolated RNA was reverse transcribed using the High Capacity cDNA Reverse Transcription Kit, so the sequenced TCRB transcripts were expressed ones. Deep immunoSEQ sequencing was applied to naive, central memory and regulatory T cell samples, giving an average of approximately 3.8 million total reads per sample. After sorted cells were lysed in RLT buffer, RNA was extracted with DNase-treated RNeasy Micro or Mini kits, with the choice depending on cell number. To prevent cross-contamination, every cell subset was processed on its own, while patient and healthy donor samples were processed together. The immunoSEQ multiplex PCR was used to amplify TCRB sequences from cDNA, generating 87-bp fragments that spanned the CDR3 region. Sequencing of the amplicons was performed on the Illumina HiSeq platform. On the authors' methods: PCR bias was corrected computationally using synthetic template baselines, and reads within Hamming distance 2 were collapsed, with unmergeable singletons discarded. Reads were aligned against IMGT so that V, D and J genes, CDR3 length and insertions or deletions at six rearrangement sites could be assigned. Within each subset, clonotype counts were normalized to sorted cell number, and only after that were true diversity and Gini coefficients computed with the tcR R package. The overlap coefficient, calculated on TCRB nucleotide sequences, was used to quantify repertoire sharing. Out-of-frame TCRB sequences from naive cells were analyzed as a proxy for the pre-selection repertoire. TCRdb's version of the immuneACCESS table is confined to in-frame rearrangements and falls short of the full clone set. An unresolved V gene accounts for under half of the shortfall where checked; the remainder is of unknown origin. D and trimming were read from the DNA, whereas the V and J calls and clone size are those reported in that table. This sample gives just over 450,000 clones in total; about 32% of them show up just once. The top ten constitute about 0.065% of the sample.

The germline V gene sets CDR1 to SGHTA and CDR2 to FQGNSA. The junction shows trimming of 4 bases on V and 5 bases on J, and the gene matches do not reach 8 bases of it. Including cysteine and phenylalanine, the CDR3 has 15 amino acids. Left in the record is the CDR3 DNA by itself, 45 bases read in frame from the first base. A single peripheral blood draw of approximately 110 mL on average was collected from each donor into heparinised tubes. Naive, central memory, regulatory and stem cell-like memory CD4+ T cells were sorted on a BD FACSAria II using a panel including CD45RO, CCR7, CD25, CD127, CD95 and CD27. A purity above 95% was achieved for all sorted populations. PBMCs were separated immediately by Lymphoprep density gradient centrifugation and were stained directly, without being cultured. So that batch effects would be minimized, each experiment stained and sorted samples in pairs, pairing one healthy donor with one patient.

A word on this clone: Its recognized antigen is unknown. No base-level quality is on record; no much larger clone is a single base apart.

This clonotype was obtained from a man younger than 30 in good health. Specimen: naive CD4+ T cells from blood. The sample's cell subset or site label, in plain terms: true naive CD4+ T cells. The rearrangement joined TRBV7-2 to TRBJ2-5, and TRBD2 matches 9 of the central bases. CDR3 reads: CASSWGLASPETQYF. The nucleotide sequence is TGTGCCAGCAGCTGGGGACTAGCCTCACCGGAGACCCAGTACTTC.